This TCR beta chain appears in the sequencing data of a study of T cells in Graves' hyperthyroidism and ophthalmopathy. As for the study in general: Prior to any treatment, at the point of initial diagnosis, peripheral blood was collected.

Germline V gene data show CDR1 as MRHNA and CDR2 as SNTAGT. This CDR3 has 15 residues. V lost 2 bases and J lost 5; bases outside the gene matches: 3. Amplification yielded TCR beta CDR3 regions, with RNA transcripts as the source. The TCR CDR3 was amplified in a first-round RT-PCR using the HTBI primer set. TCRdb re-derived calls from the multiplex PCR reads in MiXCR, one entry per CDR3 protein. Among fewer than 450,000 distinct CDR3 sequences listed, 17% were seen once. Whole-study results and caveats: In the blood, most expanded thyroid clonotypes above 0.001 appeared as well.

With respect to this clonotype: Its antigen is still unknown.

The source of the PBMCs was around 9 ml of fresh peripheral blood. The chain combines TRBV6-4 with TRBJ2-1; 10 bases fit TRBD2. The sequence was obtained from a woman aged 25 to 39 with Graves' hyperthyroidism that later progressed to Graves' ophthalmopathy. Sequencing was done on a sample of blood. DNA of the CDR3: TGTGCCAGCAGTGACGGAACTAGCGGGGACAATGAGCAGTTCTTC. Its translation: CASSDGTSGDNEQFF.